Each of the 21 T cell receptor beta chains below was sequenced from the same sample in a study of cytomegalovirus exposure and HLA in healthy donors. The PCR ran on 60 Vbeta and 13 Jbeta primers. The method was immunoSEQ multiplex PCR; TCRdb's version includes in-frame clones alone and lacks a portion of them. The data show 240,000 or so clones, approximately 81% seen once. Material for sequencing was PBMCs. These receptors all come from an older woman in good health and CMV-seropositive.

This clone has a single count. J is TRBJ2-5 and V is TRBV13; TRBD2 might be the D (5 bases). The DNA end favors TRBJ2-7, so the J call may be wrong. The CDR3 extends over 17 amino acids. Germline loops: CDR1 PRHDT, CDR2 FYEKMQ (reference sequence). CDR3 DNA sequence: TGTGCCAGCAGCTTTGGCCGGAGAGGCGGGCGGAACTACGAGCAGTACTTC. This encodes CASSFGRRGGRNYEQYF.

Worth noting for this clone: The same CDR3 can be traced to other DNA sequences in this sample. The gene calls are TRBV5-1 and TRBJ2-5, with a tentative D call TRBD1 (8 bases). CDR3 size: 15 residues. With 0 bases removed from V and 3 bases from J, the gap between germline ends came to 12 bases. Germline V CDR1 and CDR2: SGHRS, YFSETQ. CDR3 nucleotides: TGCGCCAGCAGCTTGGGGACAGGGAGGGAAGAGACCCAGTACTTC. It yields the protein CASSLGTGREETQYF.

The rearrangement uses TRBV19 and TRBJ1-5; 8 bases align to TRBD1. The CDR3 totals 15 residues. Germline CDR1 is LNHDA and CDR2 is SQIVND (reference sequence). J was trimmed by 7 bases and V by 6 bases; bases with no gene match: 11. The CDR3 loop reads CASSPRTGRAQPQHF. For the CDR3, the DNA is TGTGCCAGTAGCCCCCGGACAGGGAGAGCACAGCCCCAGCATTTT.

V and J are TRBV27 and TRBJ2-7; TRBD2 aligns across 7 bases. The J segment lost 9 bases and the V segment lost 6 bases, leaving 8 bases of the junction unmatched. CDR3 length: 12 residues. From germline, CDR1 is MNHEY and CDR2 SMNVEV (reference sequence). The CDR3 DNA is TGTGCCAGCAGCGGGGACTATTTGAGGCAGTACTTC. As protein: CASSGDYLRQYF.

The chain combines TRBV11-2 with TRBJ2-5; TRBD2 aligns across 7 bases. Unmatched junction bases numbered 6, after V lost 3 bases and J lost 5 bases. The CDR3 sequence is 14 residues long. Germline CDR1 is SGHAT and CDR2 is FQNNGV. The CDR3 loop reads CASSLGGRRETQYF. The CDR3 DNA reads TGTGCCAGCAGCTTGGGGGGGAGGCGGGAGACCCAGTACTTC. The complete variable domain, with remaining parts taken from reference TRBV11-2 and TRBJ2-5, reads EAGVAQSPRYKIIEKRQSVAFWCNPISGHATLYWYQQILGQGPKLLIQFQNNGVVDDSQLPKDRFSAERLKGVDSTLKIQPAKLEDSAVYLCASSLGGRRETQYFGPGTRLLVL.

This rearrangement joins TRBV28 to TRBJ2-7, with TRBD1 as a possible D gene (6 bases). CDR3 length: 14 residues. CDR1 and CDR2 (germline): MDHEN, SYDVKM. The V gene lost 5 bases and the J gene lost 6 bases, with 17 bases spanning the gap. The chain's CDR3 is CASSLYGTPIEQYF. The CDR3 coding sequence is TGTGCCAGCAGTCTCTACGGGACACCCATCGAGCAGTACTTC.

The rearrangement joins TRBV12-5 to TRBJ1-1; the D gene is possibly TRBD1 (5 bases). The CDR3 consists of 12 residues. V was shortened by 9 bases and J by 4 bases, with 12 bases between the two germline ends. CDR1 LGHNT and CDR2 FRNRAP come from the germline V gene. CDR3 amino acids: CASTGGFTEAFF. In nucleotides, the CDR3 is TGTGCTAGCACCGGGGGGTTCACTGAAGCTTTCTTT.

This chain links TRBV4-1 with TRBJ2-3; possible D gene TRBD2, 5 bases. CDR3 length equals 17 residues. Germline V gene lookup returns CDR1 MGHRA and CDR2 YSYEKL. Trimming shortened V by 0 bases and J by 6 bases, and 19 bases separated the two germline ends. The CDR3: CASSQDPPSGPMDTQYF. CDR3 bases: TGCGCCAGCAGCCAAGATCCCCCCAGCGGCCCTATGGATACGCAGTATTTT.

This chain connects TRBV6-5 to TRBJ1-3, with D possibly TRBD1 on 5 matching bases. CDR3 length: 13 amino acids. CDR1 MNHEY and CDR2 SVGAGI come from the germline V gene. V was trimmed by 5 bases and J by 4 bases, leaving 9 bases between them. CDR3 amino acids: CASSTGIGNTIYF. CDR3 coding DNA: TGTGCCAGCAGTACAGGAATCGGAAACACCATATATTTT.

This clone showed up just once. J is TRBJ2-1 and V is TRBV10-1, with D unresolved. Germline CDR1 reads WNHNN; CDR2 reads SYGVQD (reference sequence). The V end lost 4 bases, the J end lost 8 bases, and 15 bases lay between the germline ends. This CDR3 has 14 amino acids. DNA for the CDR3: TGCGCCAGCAGTGCGGAGAGCGCTCCGGATGAGCAGTTCTTC. As protein: CASSAESAPDEQFF.

The chain carries TRBV15 and TRBJ1-4, with a tentative D call TRBD1 (5 bases). Deletions cut 0 bases from V and 10 bases from J, with 9 bases between. Germline values: CDR1 LNHNV, CDR2 YYDKDF (reference sequence). The CDR3 covers 13 residues. The CDR3 coding sequence is TGTGCCACCAGCAGAGATGGGGGGGGAAAACTGTTTTTT. Translation gives CATSRDGGGKLFF.

This clone has just one count. This sequence joins TRBV5-5 and TRBJ2-7; 8 nucleotides agree with TRBD2. CDR1 SGHKS and CDR2 YYEKEE come from the germline V gene (reference sequence). The CDR3 is made up of 17 amino acids. V dropped 0 bases and J dropped 0; count of bases not matched to a gene: 8. The DNA for the CDR3 is TGTGCCAGCAGCTTGGGAGAACTAGCGGTAAGCTCCTACGAGCAGTACTTC. It yields the protein CASSLGELAVSSYEQYF.

CDR3 amino acids: CASSGTSGNEQFF. The CDR3 region has the DNA TGTGCCAGCAGCGGGACTAGCGGCAATGAGCAGTTCTTC. V is TRBV7-3 and J is TRBJ2-1; 11 nucleotides match TRBD2. The CDR3 covers 13 residues. From germline, CDR1 is SGHTA and CDR2 FQGTGA. V shed 5 bases and J 6 bases; nucleotides not matched to a gene: 0.

CDR3 protein: CASIYREGNTEAFF. The CDR3 DNA sequence: TGTGCCAGCATCTACAGGGAGGGAAACACTGAAGCTTTCTTT. V usage is TRBV2 and J usage is TRBJ1-1; possibly TRBD1 for D (6 bases). Germline-derived CDR1 and CDR2 are SNHLY and FYNNEI. The CDR3 runs 14 residues. Trimming cost V 7 bases and J 2 bases, with 14 bases left between them.

This chain connects TRBV10-3 to TRBJ2-2; 12 nucleotides agree with TRBD2. V lost 3 bases to trimming and J lost 6 bases; unmatched junction nucleotides: 8. The germline V gene encodes CDR1 ENHRY and CDR2 SYGVKD. This CDR3 has 17 amino acids. CDR3 amino acids: CAISDSSGRAIAGELFF. DNA for the CDR3: TGTGCCATCAGTGATTCTAGCGGGAGGGCCATCGCCGGGGAGCTGTTTTTT.

This chain uses TRBV28 with TRBJ2-1, with TRBD2 identical over 7 bases. The J segment lost 13 bases and the V segment lost 4 bases, leaving 7 bases of the junction unmatched. CDR1 and CDR2 from the germline V gene are MDHEN and SYDVKM. The CDR3 consists of 12 residues. CDR3 residues: CASSSMEREQFF. CDR3 in DNA: TGTGCCAGCAGTTCAATGGAGCGGGAACAGTTCTTC.

Only a few counts were recorded for this clone. A junction boundary mismatches the germline segment, possibly from a read error. This chain joins TRBV5-4 and TRBJ2-7; 7 bases are a match to TRBD1. Germline CDR1 is SGHNT and CDR2 is YYREEE (reference sequence). This CDR3 contains 14 residues. The CDR3 bases are TGTGCCAGCAGCCACCGGGACAGCTCCGACGAGCAGTACTTC. Amino acids: CASSHRDSSDEQYF.

The V gene is TRBV9, the J gene TRBJ2-1; 10 bases line up with TRBD2. Per germline, CDR1 SGDLS and CDR2 YYNGEE. The V segment lost 4 bases and the J segment 9 bases; nucleotides outside the gene matches: 13. This CDR3 has 16 residues. The CDR3 is CASSPRGAGGPGEQFF. The CDR3, as DNA: TGTGCCAGCAGCCCCCGAGGAGCGGGAGGGCCGGGTGAGCAGTTCTTC. The full variable domain, in which reference TRBV9 and TRBJ2-1 provide the parts outside the CDR3, is DSGVTQTPKHLITATGQRVTLRCSPRSGDLSVYWYQQSLDQGLQFLIQYYNGEERAKGNILERFSAQQFPDLHSELNLSSLELGDSALYFCASSPRGAGGPGEQFFGPGTRLTVL.

The V gene is TRBV10-3, the J gene TRBJ2-5; 10 positions match TRBD2. The CDR3 extends over 14 amino acids. The V and J ends lost 9 bases and 3 bases, in that order; junction bases with no gene match: 7. Germline values: CDR1 ENHRY, CDR2 SYGVKD. The DNA of the CDR3 is TGTGCCATTAGATCGGGACTAGCGAAAGAGACCCAGTACTTC. It specifies CAIRSGLAKETQYF.

This clone was picked up one time. The CDR3 bases are TGTGCCAGCGGGGAGGACTACTATGGCTACACCTTC. Translation gives CASGEDYYGYTF. The chain joins TRBV2 to TRBJ1-2; D gene ambiguous. Trimming stripped 8 bases from V and 3 bases from J, with 10 bases between. CDR3 length equals 12 residues. The germline CDR1 and CDR2 sequences are SNHLY and FYNNEI.

This clone was detected a few times. The chain's CDR3 is CASSRDRENTEAFF. DNA for the CDR3: TGTGCCAGCAGCCGTGACAGGGAGAACACTGAAGCTTTCTTT. V gene TRBV13 combines with J gene TRBJ1-1; 7 nucleotides line up with TRBD1. The V gene end was trimmed by 5 bases and the J gene end by 1 base; junction bases not matched to a gene: 4. CDR1 PRHDT and CDR2 FYEKMQ come from the germline V gene (reference sequence). This CDR3 region has 14 residues.